These T cell receptor beta chains were read from a single sample in a study of radiation and T cells in renal cell carcinoma. Sequenced by immunoSEQ multiplex PCR; TCRdb stores in-frame clones only, minus some. The sample lists approximately 150,000 clones; about 87% were seen once. The sample was blood, taken from a patient whose treatment included radiotherapy and nephrectomy. The source of these receptors is a woman between 65 and 79 years old with renal cell carcinoma. CDR3s include the opening cysteine and the closing phenylalanine or tryptophan. The D gene is left open where the match is weak. Clone sizes are given selectively: once, few, many, or a class where the clone is expanded.

j_call: TRBJ1-1; clone_size: -; d_call: -; cdr3_length: 13; v_call: TRBV21-1; cdr3_aa: CAGLQGVSTEAFF; cdr3_nt: TGTGCCGGCTTACAGGGGGTGAGCACTGAAGCTTTCTTT
j_call: TRBJ1-2; clone_size: -; d_call: TRBD1; cdr3_length: 16; v_call: TRBV7-8; cdr3_aa: CASSLGQGVQNYGYTF; cdr3_nt: TGTGCCAGCAGCTTAGGACAGGGGGTACAAAACTATGGCTACACCTTC
j_call: TRBJ1-4; clone_size: -; d_call: -; cdr3_length: 15; v_call: TRBV15; cdr3_aa: CATSREGRGREKLFF; cdr3_nt: TGTGCCACCAGCAGAGAGGGGAGGGGAAGGGAAAAACTGTTTTTT
j_call: TRBJ1-2; clone_size: once; d_call: -; cdr3_length: 13; v_call: TRBV2; cdr3_aa: CASSPQMNYGYTF; cdr3_nt: TGTGCCAGCAGTCCCCAGATGAACTATGGCTACACCTTC
j_call: TRBJ2-7; clone_size: -; d_call: TRBD1; cdr3_length: 13; v_call: TRBV7-2; cdr3_aa: CASRRTGSYEQYF; cdr3_nt: TGTGCCAGCAGAAGGACAGGGTCCTACGAGCAGTACTTC
j_call: TRBJ2-2; clone_size: once; d_call: TRBD2; cdr3_length: 15; v_call: TRBV5-8; cdr3_aa: CASSLAGGATGELFF; cdr3_nt: TGTGCCAGCAGCTTGGCCGGGGGGGCCACCGGGGAGCTGTTTTTT
j_call: TRBJ2-1; clone_size: -; d_call: TRBD2; cdr3_length: 21; v_call: TRBV13; cdr3_aa: CASSLFSVGLAGGTRHNEQFF; cdr3_nt: TGTGCCAGCAGCTTATTTAGTGTTGGACTAGCGGGGGGAACCCGTCACAATGAGCAGTTCTTC
j_call: TRBJ2-7; clone_size: -; d_call: -; cdr3_length: 12; v_call: TRBV10-3; cdr3_aa: CAISSGTYEQYF; cdr3_nt: TGTGCCATCAGTTCAGGGACCTACGAGCAGTACTTC
j_call: TRBJ1-2; clone_size: -; d_call: TRBD1; cdr3_length: 16; v_call: TRBV7-2; cdr3_aa: CASSLTSGTANYGYTF; cdr3_nt: TGTGCCAGCAGCTTAACGTCCGGGACAGCCAACTATGGCTACACCTTC
j_call: TRBJ2-3; clone_size: -; d_call: -; cdr3_length: 15; v_call: TRBV7-2; cdr3_aa: CASSLAGGGADTQYF; cdr3_nt: TGTGCCAGCAGCTTAGCAGGGGGTGGCGCAGATACGCAGTATTTT
j_call: TRBJ1-2; clone_size: -; d_call: -; cdr3_length: 14; v_call: TRBV27; cdr3_aa: CASKRGGMNYGYTF; cdr3_nt: TGTGCCAGTAAGCGGGGGGGCATGAACTATGGCTACACCTTC
j_call: TRBJ1-2; clone_size: -; d_call: -; cdr3_length: 15; v_call: TRBV6-1; cdr3_aa: CASSDARTGRYGYTF; cdr3_nt: TGTGCCAGCAGTGATGCAAGAACGGGACGATATGGCTACACCTTC
j_call: TRBJ2-2; clone_size: -; d_call: TRBD1; cdr3_length: 17; v_call: TRBV28; cdr3_aa: CASSVRGQGRGTGELFF; cdr3_nt: TGTGCCAGCAGCGTCCGCGGACAGGGAAGGGGCACCGGGGAGCTGTTTTTT
j_call: TRBJ2-3; clone_size: -; d_call: TRBD1; cdr3_length: 15; v_call: TRBV30; cdr3_aa: CAWSVKGQDTDTQYF; cdr3_nt: TGTGCCTGGAGTGTAAAGGGACAGGACACAGATACGCAGTATTTT
j_call: TRBJ1-4; clone_size: -; d_call: -; cdr3_length: 13; v_call: TRBV7-6; cdr3_aa: CASSLATNEKLFF; cdr3_nt: TGTGCCAGCAGCTTAGCAACTAATGAAAAACTGTTTTTT
j_call: TRBJ2-1; clone_size: -; d_call: -; cdr3_length: 12; v_call: TRBV6-6; cdr3_aa: CASRGGNNEQFF; cdr3_nt: TGTGCCAGCCGTGGAGGGAACAATGAGCAGTTCTTC
j_call: TRBJ2-3; clone_size: -; d_call: -; cdr3_length: 17; v_call: TRBV4-3; cdr3_aa: CASSQGSEFTSTDTQYF; cdr3_nt: TGCGCCAGCAGCCAAGGTAGCGAGTTCACTAGCACAGATACGCAGTATTTT
j_call: TRBJ1-1; clone_size: -; d_call: TRBD1; cdr3_length: 16; v_call: TRBV6-5; cdr3_aa: CASSYGNGQGRTEAFF; cdr3_nt: TGTGCCAGCAGTTACGGGAACGGACAGGGAAGGACTGAAGCTTTCTTT
j_call: TRBJ1-1; clone_size: few; d_call: -; cdr3_length: 13; v_call: TRBV29-1; cdr3_aa: CSVARGFDTEAFF; cdr3_nt: TGCAGCGTTGCGAGGGGGTTCGACACTGAAGCTTTCTTT
j_call: TRBJ1-3; clone_size: -; d_call: -; cdr3_length: 16; v_call: TRBV7-2; cdr3_aa: CASSSLTLGTGNTIYF; cdr3_nt: TGTGCCAGCAGCTCCCTGACCCTTGGCACTGGAAACACCATATATTTT
j_call: TRBJ2-3; clone_size: once; d_call: TRBD1; cdr3_length: 16; v_call: TRBV27; cdr3_aa: CASSLVGQGSTDTQYF; cdr3_nt: TGTGCCAGCAGTTTAGTGGGACAGGGAAGCACAGATACGCAGTATTTT
j_call: TRBJ1-4; clone_size: -; d_call: TRBD1; cdr3_length: 15; v_call: TRBV19; cdr3_aa: CASSTTGTGIEKLFF; cdr3_nt: TGTGCCAGTAGTACAACCGGGACAGGGATTGAAAAACTGTTTTTT
j_call: TRBJ2-1; clone_size: -; d_call: -; cdr3_length: 14; v_call: TRBV6-1; cdr3_aa: CASSEAGTGYEQFF; cdr3_nt: TGTGCCAGCAGTGAAGCGGGGACTGGTTATGAGCAGTTCTTC
j_call: TRBJ1-3; clone_size: -; d_call: -; cdr3_length: 15; v_call: TRBV28; cdr3_aa: CASSLGMNVGNTIYF; cdr3_nt: TGTGCCAGCAGTTTGGGAATGAATGTCGGAAACACCATATATTTT
j_call: TRBJ1-5; clone_size: few; d_call: -; cdr3_length: 15; v_call: TRBV7-8; cdr3_aa: CASSQLRGGNQPQHF; cdr3_nt: TGTGCCAGCAGCCAACTCCGAGGAGGCAATCAGCCCCAGCATTTT
j_call: TRBJ2-6; clone_size: -; d_call: TRBD2; cdr3_length: 17; v_call: TRBV30; cdr3_aa: CAWSGAGGPSGANVLTF; cdr3_nt: TGTGCCTGGAGTGGAGCGGGGGGGCCGTCTGGGGCCAACGTCCTGACTTTC
j_call: TRBJ1-2; clone_size: -; d_call: -; cdr3_length: 15; v_call: TRBV5-4; cdr3_aa: CASSLARQMNYGYTF; cdr3_nt: TGTGCCAGCAGCCTAGCTAGACAGATGAACTATGGCTACACCTTC
j_call: TRBJ1-2; clone_size: -; d_call: TRBD1; cdr3_length: 14; v_call: TRBV5-1; cdr3_aa: CASSLTGGVYGYTF; cdr3_nt: TGCGCCAGCAGCTTGACAGGGGGGGTCTATGGCTACACCTTC
j_call: TRBJ1-2; clone_size: -; d_call: TRBD1; cdr3_length: 17; v_call: TRBV28; cdr3_aa: CASTPAQGGYPNYGYTF; cdr3_nt: TGTGCCAGCACCCCGGCGCAGGGGGGATATCCTAACTATGGCTACACCTTC
j_call: TRBJ2-1; clone_size: -; d_call: TRBD1; cdr3_length: 18; v_call: TRBV5-6; cdr3_aa: CASSGTGTALSSYNEQFF; cdr3_nt: TGTGCCAGCAGCGGAACCGGGACAGCATTGAGCTCCTACAATGAGCAGTTCTTC
j_call: TRBJ2-1; clone_size: -; d_call: TRBD2; cdr3_length: 16; v_call: TRBV4-3; cdr3_aa: CASSQETSGGYNEQFF; cdr3_nt: TGCGCCAGCAGCCAAGAGACTAGCGGGGGATACAATGAGCAGTTCTTC
j_call: TRBJ2-2; clone_size: -; d_call: -; cdr3_length: 15; v_call: TRBV15; cdr3_aa: CATSRDRGNTGELFF; cdr3_nt: TGTGCCACCAGCAGAGATCGGGGGAACACCGGGGAGCTGTTTTTT
j_call: TRBJ2-5; clone_size: -; d_call: -; cdr3_length: 15; v_call: TRBV6-5; cdr3_aa: CASSPRSHRTETQYF; cdr3_nt: TGTGCCAGCAGCCCCCGGTCCCATAGGACGGAGACCCAGTACTTC
j_call: TRBJ2-5; clone_size: -; d_call: -; cdr3_length: 14; v_call: TRBV5-6; cdr3_aa: CASSLVHLRETQYF; cdr3_nt: TGTGCCAGCAGCTTGGTTCACCTCCGGGAGACCCAGTACTTC
j_call: TRBJ1-1; clone_size: -; d_call: -; cdr3_length: 14; v_call: TRBV28; cdr3_aa: CASSTRPTNTEAFF; cdr3_nt: TGTGCCAGCAGTACCAGACCGACGAACACTGAAGCTTTCTTT
j_call: TRBJ2-7; clone_size: -; d_call: TRBD2; cdr3_length: 14; v_call: TRBV5-1; cdr3_aa: CASSVGLQDYEQYF; cdr3_nt: TGCGCCAGCAGCGTGGGACTACAGGACTACGAGCAGTACTTC
j_call: TRBJ2-3; clone_size: -; d_call: -; cdr3_length: 14; v_call: TRBV14; cdr3_aa: CASSQAMPGRKQYF; cdr3_nt: TGTGCCAGCAGCCAAGCTATGCCGGGACGGAAGCAGTATTTT
j_call: TRBJ2-3; clone_size: -; d_call: -; cdr3_length: 15; v_call: TRBV28; cdr3_aa: CASRTPAGWTDTQYF; cdr3_nt: TGTGCCAGCAGAACTCCGGCGGGGTGGACAGATACGCAGTATTTT
j_call: TRBJ1-3; clone_size: -; d_call: -; cdr3_length: 17; v_call: TRBV6-1; cdr3_aa: CASSEAGRPSSGNTIYF; cdr3_nt: TGTGCCAGCAGTGAAGCGGGTCGTCCGAGCTCTGGAAACACCATATATTTT
j_call: TRBJ2-3; clone_size: -; d_call: -; cdr3_length: 13; v_call: TRBV7-2; cdr3_aa: CASSFGGTDTQYF; cdr3_nt: TGTGCCAGCAGCTTTGGTGGCACAGATACGCAGTATTTT
j_call: TRBJ1-3; clone_size: -; d_call: -; cdr3_length: 15; v_call: TRBV5-1; cdr3_aa: CASSLAGSAGNTIYF; cdr3_nt: TGCGCCAGCAGCTTGGCAGGGTCGGCTGGAAACACCATATATTTT
j_call: TRBJ1-1; clone_size: once; d_call: -; cdr3_length: 14; v_call: TRBV6-5; cdr3_aa: CASSSRTKNTEAFF; cdr3_nt: TGTGCCAGCAGCTCTCGCACGAAGAACACTGAAGCTTTCTTT
j_call: TRBJ1-2; clone_size: -; d_call: -; cdr3_length: 16; v_call: TRBV7-9; cdr3_aa: CASSLPGGSGAYGYTF; cdr3_nt: TGTGCCAGCAGCCTCCCCGGGGGCTCGGGGGCCTATGGCTACACCTTC
j_call: TRBJ1-1; clone_size: -; d_call: -; cdr3_length: 15; v_call: TRBV6-5; cdr3_aa: CASNPGGLMGTEAFF; cdr3_nt: TGTGCCAGCAACCCGGGCGGCTTAATGGGCACTGAAGCTTTCTTT
j_call: TRBJ1-2; clone_size: -; d_call: -; cdr3_length: 15; v_call: TRBV9; cdr3_aa: CASSVGSSPSGGYTF; cdr3_nt: TGTGCCAGCAGCGTAGGAAGTAGCCCCTCCGGTGGCTACACCTTC
j_call: TRBJ1-3; clone_size: -; d_call: -; cdr3_length: 15; v_call: TRBV5-1; cdr3_aa: CASSLESGPGNTIYF; cdr3_nt: TGCGCCAGCAGCTTGGAGTCAGGGCCTGGAAACACCATATATTTT
j_call: TRBJ1-4; clone_size: -; d_call: TRBD1; cdr3_length: 15; v_call: TRBV5-6; cdr3_aa: CASSHHQGAGEKLFF; cdr3_nt: TGTGCCAGCAGCCACCACCAGGGGGCTGGGGAAAAACTGTTTTTT
j_call: TRBJ1-5; clone_size: once; d_call: TRBD1; cdr3_length: 14; v_call: TRBV6-1; cdr3_aa: CASSEDRGWEPQHF; cdr3_nt: TGTGCCAGCAGTGAAGACAGGGGGTGGGAGCCCCAGCATTTT
j_call: TRBJ1-6; clone_size: -; d_call: TRBD1; cdr3_length: 13; v_call: TRBV19; cdr3_aa: CASTGTENSPLHF; cdr3_nt: TGTGCCAGTACCGGGACAGAGAATTCACCCCTCCACTTT
j_call: TRBJ1-6; clone_size: -; d_call: TRBD1; cdr3_length: 15; v_call: TRBV7-8; cdr3_aa: CASSHRTGRDSPLHF; cdr3_nt: TGTGCCAGCAGTCACCGGACAGGGCGGGATTCACCCCTCCACTTT
j_call: TRBJ1-1; clone_size: once; d_call: -; cdr3_length: 13; v_call: TRBV5-6; cdr3_aa: CASSLGRGTEAFF; cdr3_nt: TGTGCCAGCAGCTTGGGGCGGGGCACTGAAGCTTTCTTT
j_call: TRBJ1-2; clone_size: -; d_call: TRBD1; cdr3_length: 15; v_call: TRBV30; cdr3_aa: CAWSANGQGNYGYTF; cdr3_nt: TGTGCCTGGAGTGCAAACGGACAGGGGAACTATGGCTACACCTTC